The entry below describes one TCR beta chain. The study assigned cohorts using participant-reported clinical history. In the source study's methods: Reference gene primer amplification yielded estimated nucleated cell counts. TCRdb's copy holds only in-frame clones and misses some; the assay was immunoSEQ multiplex PCR. V and J calls and clone size follow that table, whereas D and trimming were derived from the DNA. The sample lists fewer than 500,000 clones, roughly nine tenths seen once, with approximately 2% in the top ten. This record belongs to a study of blood T cell repertoires in COVID-19. Across the study: The samples span acute and convalescent COVID-19 from the United States, Italy and Spain. The analysed material was cDNA or gDNA that came from T cells, B-cell-depleted T cells, or PBMCs.

V shed 1 base and J shed 3 bases, with 19 bases lying between them. The CDR3 is 17 residues long. CDR1 SGHRS and CDR2 YFSETQ come from the germline V gene. Sequences were obtained from PBMCs or T cells enriched from blood (not recorded which). The chain is built from TRBV5-1 and TRBJ1-2; no reliable D call. The sequence derives from a woman aged 18-29 years with acute COVID-19. CDR3 in amino acids: CASSLSSGFYLDYGYTF. CDR3 nucleotides: TGCGCCAGCAGCTTGAGTTCGGGTTTCTACTTGGACTATGGCTACACCTTC. The full variable domain, with the rest looked up from reference TRBV5-1 and TRBJ1-2, is KAGVTQTPRYLIKTRGQQVTLSCSPISGHRSVSWYQQTPGQGLQFLFEYFSETQRNKGNFPGRFSGRQFSNSRSEMNVSTLELGDSALYLCASSLSSGFYLDYGYTFGSGTRLTVV.